The entry that follows covers one T cell receptor beta chain sequence. Antigen unknown. The sample holds other DNA sequences that translate to the same CDR3. Template for every sorted-subset replicate PCR totaled about 0.2 ug DNA, around 32,000 T cell genomes. The repertoire was sequenced with immunoSEQ multiplex PCR; TCRdb's copy has only in-frame clones and lacks some. The repertoire consists of about 2.3 million clones, with 80% to 95% occurring once and the leading ten covering around 0.4%. Per the germline V gene, CDR1 is SGHRS and CDR2 is YFSETQ. V lost 4 bases, J lost 7 bases, and 7 bases stayed unmatched. CDR3 size: 14 residues. This record comes from a study of shared clonotypes between healthy human individuals. The overall study: Each donor's CD8 memory used one plate, CD8 naive two, each CD4 subset three.

Findings of the study overall: It was observed that approximately 5% of naive CD4 clonotypes were shared across several donors. Sampling covered nothing but blood. Tissue TCR repertoires likely differ from those found in blood.

The material sequenced was naive CD4+ T cells from PBMCs. The subset is: CD45RA+ positively selected. The rearrangement uses TRBV5-1 and TRBJ2-1, with TRBD2 identical over 8 bases. The receptor was derived from a man aged 18 to 30 in good health. Some clones in this sample may be carry-over from other donors' samples. CDR3 DNA sequence: TGCGCCAGCAGCCCCGGGACTAGATATAATGAGCAGTTCTTC. The encoded protein is CASSPGTRYNEQFF.